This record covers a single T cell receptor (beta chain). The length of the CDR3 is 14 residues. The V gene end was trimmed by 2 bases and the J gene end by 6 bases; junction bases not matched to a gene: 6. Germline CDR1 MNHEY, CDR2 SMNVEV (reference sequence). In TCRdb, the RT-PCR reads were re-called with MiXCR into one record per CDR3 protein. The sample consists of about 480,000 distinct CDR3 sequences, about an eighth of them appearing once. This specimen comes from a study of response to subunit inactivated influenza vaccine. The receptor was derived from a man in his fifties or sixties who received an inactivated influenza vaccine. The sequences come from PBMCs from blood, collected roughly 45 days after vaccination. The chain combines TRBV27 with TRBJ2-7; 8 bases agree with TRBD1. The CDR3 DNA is TGTGCCAGCAGTTTAAATGGCAGGGGGCGCGAGCAGTACTTC. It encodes CASSLNGRGREQYF.